This T cell receptor beta chain was sequenced for a study of Graves' ophthalmopathy and Graves' hyperthyroidism. Amplified TCR beta CDR3 regions were obtained using RNA transcripts as template. Second-round multiplex PCR came after a first-round RT-PCR that employed HTBI primers. TCRdb processed the multiplex PCR reads anew with MiXCR; each CDR3 protein has one entry. Of hundreds of thousands of distinct CDR3 sequences listed, 22% are singletons. This clonotype occurred many times. This receptor was obtained from a woman aged 18-35 years with stable Graves' hyperthyroidism. Some clones in this sample may be carry-over from other donors' samples. The source material was peripheral blood.

CDR3 nucleotides: TGTGCCATCAGTGGGGGATCTGTTTCTGAAGCTTTCTTT. Translated, it gives CAISGGSVSEAFF. The rearrangement links TRBV10-3 to TRBJ1-1, with D uncertain. With 4 bases removed from V and 6 bases from J, the gap between germline ends came to 12 bases. This CDR3 is 13 amino acids long. CDR1 ENHRY and CDR2 SYGVKD come from the germline V gene.